The 25 T cell receptor beta chains below come from one sample, sequenced in a study of blood T cell repertoires in COVID-19. Using immunoSEQ multiplex PCR, the repertoire was profiled, and TCRdb retains in-frame clones only, with some absent. The repertoire holds about 350,000 clones, with about nine tenths as singletons. What was sequenced was peripheral blood. All receptors come from a woman in her sixties with COVID-19, enrolled during active disease.

J is TRBJ1-4 and V is TRBV28; possible D gene TRBD1, 5 bases. Trimming pared 8 bases from V and 1 base from J, leaving 14 bases between. CDR1 and CDR2 from the germline V gene are MDHEN and SYDVKM. The CDR3 length is 15 residues. In nucleotides, the CDR3 is TGTGCCAGCCGAGTGGGGGGGGGAACTAATGAAAAACTGTTTTTT. This translates into CASRVGGGTNEKLFF.

The DNA for the CDR3 is TGTGCCAGCAGCCATCGACTGGTTATGAACACTGAAGCTTTCTTT. Encoded protein: CASSHRLVMNTEAFF. This chain uses TRBV5-5 with TRBJ1-1; the D is unclear. The CDR3 loop spans 15 amino acids. From germline, CDR1 is SGHKS and CDR2 YYEKEE (reference sequence). Trimming removed 4 bases from V and 0 bases from J, with 13 bases in between.

For the CDR3, the DNA is TGTGCCAGCAGCTTAGAGCCAGGGGGCGGCTATGGCTACACCTTC. Its translation: CASSLEPGGGYGYTF. The gene calls are TRBV11-1 and TRBJ1-2; TRBD1 aligns across 8 bases. Germline V lookup: CDR1 SGHAT, CDR2 FQDESV (reference sequence). The CDR3 contains 15 residues. V shed 1 base and J 4 bases; nucleotides not matched to a gene: 5.

This clone was detected only once. The chain recombines TRBV9 with TRBJ2-3, with D possibly being TRBD1 (8 bases). Trimming shortened V by 4 bases and J by 5 bases, and 17 bases separated the two germline ends. CDR1 and CDR2 from the germline V gene are SGDLS and YYNGEE. The CDR3 sequence is 15 residues long. Here the CDR3 reads CASSFSGTGQDTQYF. DNA for the CDR3: TGTGCCAGCAGCTTCAGCGGGACAGGCCAAGATACGCAGTATTTT.

V usage is TRBV25-1 and J usage is TRBJ2-3; 8 nucleotides line up with TRBD2. J lost 3 bases, V lost 1 base, and 6 bases had no gene match. Germline V gene lookup returns CDR1 MGHDK and CDR2 SYGVNS. The CDR3 loop spans 16 amino acids. The chain's CDR3 is CASSEFSGVRTDTQYF. The CDR3 nucleotides read TGTGCCAGCAGTGAATTTAGCGGGGTAAGAACAGATACGCAGTATTTT.

This sequence joins TRBV28 and TRBJ2-3; 8 bases match TRBD2. Trimming at V came to 7 bases and at J to 0 bases, leaving 15 bases not matched to a gene. The CDR3 runs to 18 residues. CDR1 and CDR2 (germline): MDHEN, SYDVKM. The CDR3 sequence is CASTLEGSGVTSTDTQYF. In nucleotides, the CDR3 is TGTGCCAGCACCTTGGAGGGTAGCGGGGTCACTAGCACAGATACGCAGTATTTT.

The chain couples TRBV18 to TRBJ2-7, with D possibly matching TRBD1 (6 bases). Trimming left V 3 bases short and J 7 bases short, with 13 bases between. The CDR3 extends over 13 amino acids. Germline-derived CDR1 and CDR2 are KGHSH and LQKENI. The CDR3 reads CASSPGHGQEQYF. The DNA of the CDR3 is TGTGCCAGCTCACCGGGACACGGCCAAGAGCAGTACTTC.

The rearrangement links TRBV28 to TRBJ1-3; TRBD1 is a possible D gene (6 bases). The CDR3 consists of 14 residues. Germline V gene data show CDR1 as MDHEN and CDR2 as SYDVKM. V gave up 11 bases and J gave up 1 base, with 15 bases separating them. The CDR3 DNA is TGTGCCTCCCAGGGGCAGGGTTCTGGAAACACCATATATTTT. This translates into CASQGQGSGNTIYF. Drawing the rest from reference TRBV28 and TRBJ1-3, the complete variable domain is DVKVTQSSRYLVKRTGEKVFLECVQDMDHENMFWYRQDPGLGLRLIYFSYDVKMKEKGDIPEGYSVSREKKERFSLILESASTNQTSMYLCASQGQGSGNTIYFGEGSWLTVV.

This clone was counted a single time. This chain uses TRBV15 with TRBJ2-7; D possibly corresponds to TRBD1 (6 bases). Germline values: CDR1 LNHNV, CDR2 YYDKDF (reference sequence). Trimming stripped 3 bases from V and 1 base from J, with 13 bases between. This CDR3 contains 15 residues. CDR3 DNA: TGTGCCACCAGCAGGGAAATGACAGGTTCCTACGAGCAGTACTTC. Protein product: CATSREMTGSYEQYF.

The rearrangement joins TRBV6-5 to TRBJ1-2; maybe TRBD1 (6 bases). In germline, CDR1 is MNHEY, CDR2 SVGAGI. Trimming removed 6 bases at V and 4 bases at J, with 9 bases between. The CDR3 loop spans 12 amino acids. CDR3 sequence (DNA): TGTGCCAGCAGCGCAGGGGTCTATGGCTACACCTTC. Translation gives CASSAGVYGYTF.

The chain links TRBV5-1 to TRBJ1-6; 8 bases map to TRBD1. This CDR3 is built from 16 residues. Trimming at V came to 3 bases and at J to 6 bases, leaving 8 bases not matched to a gene. Germline V gives CDR1 SGHRS, CDR2 YFSETQ. The CDR3 is CASSSVGDRLNSPLHF. CDR3 bases: TGCGCCAGCAGCTCGGTGGGGGACAGGCTTAATTCACCCCTCCACTTT.

This clone appeared a single time. The chain couples TRBV18 to TRBJ2-1; D not certain. Germline values: CDR1 KGHSH, CDR2 LQKENI. The V end was cut by 0 bases, the J end by 9 bases, with 12 bases between. The CDR3 runs 14 residues. CDR3: CASSPPSITSEQFF. In DNA form, the CDR3 reads TGTGCCAGCTCACCACCATCGATAACAAGTGAGCAGTTCTTC. The full variable domain, its missing parts supplied by reference TRBV18 and TRBJ2-1, is NAGVMQNPRHLVRRRGQEARLRCSPMKGHSHVYWYRQLPEEGLKFMVYLQKENIIDESGMPKERFSAEFPKEGPSILRIQQVVRGDSAAYFCASSPPSITSEQFFGPGTRLTVL.

Of note for this clone: Other DNA sequences in the sample encode the same CDR3. The chain links TRBV5-1 to TRBJ1-6, with 9 bases lining up with TRBD1. The CDR3 is made up of 15 amino acids. CDR1 and CDR2 (germline): SGHRS, YFSETQ. Trimming removed 4 bases from V and 7 bases from J; junction bases left unmatched: 6. The CDR3 coding sequence is TGCGCCAGCAGCCTGGGACAGGGAATAAATTCACCCCTCCACTTT. Amino acid sequence: CASSLGQGINSPLHF.

V and J are TRBV7-2 and TRBJ2-2; tentative D call: TRBD2 (7 bases). The CDR3 extends over 16 amino acids. V dropped 5 bases and J dropped 4 bases, with 17 bases sitting between them. CDR1 is SGHTA, CDR2 FQGNSA, per germline. The CDR3 protein is CASSPWGGRGTGELFF. CDR3 DNA sequence: TGTGCCAGCAGCCCTTGGGGGGGGCGTGGCACCGGGGAGCTGTTTTTT. The full variable domain, in which reference TRBV7-2 and TRBJ2-2 provide the parts outside the CDR3, is GAGVSQSPSNKVTEKGKDVELRCDPISGHTALYWYRQSLGQGLEFLIYFQGNSAPDKSGLPSDRFSAERTGGSVSTLTIQRTQQEDSAVYLCASSPWGGRGTGELFFGEGSRLTVL.

The genes are TRBV7-2 and TRBJ2-7; TRBD1 might be the D (7 bases). CDR1 SGHTA and CDR2 FQGNSA come from the germline V gene. The CDR3 contains 12 residues. V gave up 5 bases and J gave up 6 bases, with 11 bases separating them. CDR3 nucleotides: TGTGCCAGCAGCCAGGGGGGAGGCGAGCAGTACTTC. Translation: CASSQGGGEQYF.

The J gene is TRBJ2-1, the V gene TRBV5-1; 13 positions agree with TRBD2. J was trimmed by 0 bases and V by 2 bases; bases with no gene match: 8. This CDR3 is built from 19 residues. The germline V gene encodes CDR1 SGHRS and CDR2 YFSETQ. CDR3 region: CASSFRTSGGESSYNEQFF. CDR3 bases: TGCGCCAGCAGCTTCCGGACTAGCGGGGGAGAATCCTCCTACAATGAGCAGTTCTTC.

This clone has only one observation. The rearrangement links TRBV5-4 to TRBJ1-2; 7 nucleotides align to TRBD1. The CDR3 extends over 15 amino acids. V dropped 1 base and J dropped 7; count of bases not matched to a gene: 10. Germline V gene data show CDR1 as SGHNT and CDR2 as YYREEE (reference sequence). CDR3 nucleotides: TGTGCCAGCAGCTTGTGGGGACAGTCAGGGGGTGGCTACACCTTC. This encodes CASSLWGQSGGGYTF.

The genes are TRBV2 and TRBJ1-2; weak D call: TRBD1 (5 bases). The CDR3 length is 14 residues. V lost 4 bases to trimming and J lost 8 bases, with 17 bases between them. Germline values: CDR1 SNHLY, CDR2 FYNNEI. The CDR3 sequence is CASSGTRIYGGYTF. Written as DNA, the CDR3 is TGTGCCAGCAGTGGGACACGGATTTACGGAGGCTACACCTTC.

The genes are TRBV19 and TRBJ1-2; the match to TRBD1 covers 9 bases. Germline-derived CDR1 and CDR2 are LNHDA and SQIVND (reference sequence). The CDR3 covers 14 residues. Trimming took 7 bases from V and 4 from J; bases not matched to a gene: 7. In DNA form, the CDR3 reads TGTGCCAGTACATCCGGGACAGGGCCCTATGGCTACACCTTC. This codes for CASTSGTGPYGYTF.

The chain employs TRBV7-6 and TRBJ1-1, with D tentatively TRBD1 (5 bases). Germline lookup yields CDR1 SGHVS and CDR2 FNYEAQ. V lost 0 bases and J lost 7, with 12 bases in between. This CDR3 is built from 14 residues. The CDR3 sequence is CASSLAGGESEAFF. The CDR3 region has the DNA TGTGCCAGCAGCTTAGCGGGGGGAGAAAGTGAAGCTTTCTTT.

The chain carries TRBV6-5 and TRBJ2-1, with D tentatively TRBD1 (7 bases). This CDR3 is built from 14 residues. The germline V gene has CDR1 MNHEY and CDR2 SVGAGI. Trimming shortened V by 5 bases and J by 2 bases, and 10 bases separated the two germline ends. CDR3 DNA sequence: TGTGCCAGCAGTACCAGGGGGGCCTACAATGAGCAGTTCTTC. Amino acids: CASSTRGAYNEQFF.

The chain uses TRBV3-1 (or the pseudogene TRBV3-2) and TRBJ1-1; TRBD1 matches at 11 bases. V was clipped by 4 bases and J by 6 bases; unmatched bases: 7. Germline assignment: CDR1 LGHDT and CDR2 YNNKEL (reference sequence). The CDR3 consists of 15 residues. CDR3 sequence: CASSLVGQGAAEAFF. The CDR3 DNA reads TGTGCCAGCAGCCTTGTTGGACAGGGGGCCGCTGAAGCTTTCTTT.

This sequence joins TRBV6-5 and TRBJ1-5, with TRBD1 identical over 9 bases. Germline CDR1 is MNHEY and CDR2 is SVGAGI. Trimming removed 4 bases from V and 7 bases from J; junction bases left unmatched: 11. The CDR3 loop spans 16 amino acids. CDR3 nucleotide sequence: TGTGCCAGCAGTTCCACCGGGGGACAGGGTGAACAGCCCCAGCATTTT. Its protein is CASSSTGGQGEQPQHF.

For this clone: Other DNA sequences from this sample encode an identical CDR3 as well. This chain uses TRBV19 with TRBJ1-2; 12 bases match TRBD1. CDR3 size: 15 residues. Germline loops: CDR1 LNHDA, CDR2 SQIVND (reference sequence). The J segment lost 4 bases and the V segment lost 3 bases, leaving 3 bases of the junction unmatched. CDR3 bases: TGTGCCAGTAGTATCCCGGGACAGGGGGCCTATGGCTACACCTTC. This gives the protein CASSIPGQGAYGYTF.

V and J are TRBV7-8 and TRBJ1-5; D gene uncertain. This CDR3 contains 14 residues. The V gene lost 1 base and the J gene lost 5 bases, with 9 bases spanning the gap. Germline V gene sequence: CDR1 SGHVS, CDR2 FQNEAQ. DNA for the CDR3: TGTGCCAGCAGCTTAGGGGCAGTTCATCAGCCCCAGCATTTT. Its translation: CASSLGAVHQPQHF.